Listed below are T cell receptor beta chains from one sample, sequenced in a study of blood T cell repertoires in COVID-19. Assay: immunoSEQ multiplex PCR; the TCRdb copy retains only in-frame clones and omits some. The table shows fewer than 350,000 clones, with roughly nine tenths occurring only once. The source material was PBMCs or T cells enriched from blood (not recorded which). These receptors were collected from a man in his fifties or sixties who had recovered from COVID-19. The CDR3 runs from the conserved cysteine through the conserved F or W. Fields, in order: CDR3 length, D gene, J gene, V gene, CDR3 DNA, CDR3 protein. The D gene is left open where the match is weak.

CDR3 length: 13
D gene: TRBD1
J gene: TRBJ2-7
V gene: TRBV5-6
CDR3 DNA: TGTGCCAGCAGCCGGGACAGAATAGACGAGCAGTACTTC
CDR3 protein: CASSRDRIDEQYF

CDR3 length: 14
D gene: .
J gene: TRBJ2-7
V gene: TRBV6-5
CDR3 DNA: TGTGCCAGCAGTCGGTTCCAGGGGCCCTACGAGCAGTACTTC
CDR3 protein: CASSRFQGPYEQYF

CDR3 length: 15
D gene: .
J gene: TRBJ1-2
V gene: TRBV5-1
CDR3 DNA: TGCGCCAGCAGCTCGGGGTTACGGGGGGAAAATGGCTACACCTTC
CDR3 protein: CASSSGLRGENGYTF

CDR3 length: 14
D gene: .
J gene: TRBJ1-5
V gene: TRBV19
CDR3 DNA: TGTGCCAGTGCAGACAGGAATAGCAATCAGCCCCAGCATTTT
CDR3 protein: CASADRNSNQPQHF

CDR3 length: 16
D gene: TRBD2
J gene: TRBJ2-3
V gene: TRBV5-1
CDR3 DNA: TGCGCCAGCAGACTGACCGGGACTAGGAGCACAGATACGCAGTATTTT
CDR3 protein: CASRLTGTRSTDTQYF

CDR3 length: 14
D gene: TRBD2
J gene: TRBJ2-1
V gene: TRBV5-1
CDR3 DNA: TGCGCCAGCAGCTTGCCGGGAGGGCTCAATGAGCAGTTCTTC
CDR3 protein: CASSLPGGLNEQFF

CDR3 length: 15
D gene: TRBD1
J gene: TRBJ2-3
V gene: TRBV7-9
CDR3 DNA: TGTGCCAGCAGCTTATTACAGGGGGCAACAGATACGCAGTATTTT
CDR3 protein: CASSLLQGATDTQYF

CDR3 length: 14
D gene: .
J gene: TRBJ1-4
V gene: TRBV25-1
CDR3 DNA: TGTGCCAGCAGCGACAGTCTGACTAATGAAAAACTGTTTTTT
CDR3 protein: CASSDSLTNEKLFF

CDR3 length: 20
D gene: TRBD2
J gene: TRBJ2-1
V gene: TRBV3-1/TRBV3-2
CDR3 DNA: TGTGCCAGCAGCCAATTATGGACTAGCGGGAGGCGGAGCTCCTACAATGAGCAGTTCTTC
CDR3 protein: CASSQLWTSGRRSSYNEQFF

CDR3 length: 16
D gene: TRBD1
J gene: TRBJ1-1
V gene: TRBV6-5
CDR3 DNA: TGTGCCAGCAGTTACCTCAGGACAGGGTTAAACACTGAAGCTTTCTTT
CDR3 protein: CASSYLRTGLNTEAFF

CDR3 length: 15
D gene: .
J gene: TRBJ2-7
V gene: TRBV18
CDR3 DNA: TGTGCCAGCTCACGAGGACAAGTTCCCTCCTACGAGCAGTACTTC
CDR3 protein: CASSRGQVPSYEQYF

CDR3 length: 15
D gene: .
J gene: TRBJ2-2
V gene: TRBV6-5
CDR3 DNA: TGTGCCAGCAGTTACAGGGGATCCTCCGCCGGGGAGCTGTTTTTT
CDR3 protein: CASSYRGSSAGELFF

CDR3 length: 13
D gene: .
J gene: TRBJ2-7
V gene: TRBV28
CDR3 DNA: TGTGCCAGCAGTTTAATACTTAACTACGAGCAGTACTTC
CDR3 protein: CASSLILNYEQYF